Here is one T cell receptor (beta chain) with its context. The target antigen is unknown. The source of the sample is a study of cytomegalovirus exposure and HLA in healthy donors. General observations from the study: Among donors in an Asian-associated ancestry cluster, a later analysis reportedly found fewer N-insertions than the roughly 700-donor mean. Prior analysis indicated that the majority of TCR beta V segments exhibited productivity approximately 87% or approximately 30% of the time.

The PCR contained 60 Vbeta and 13 Jbeta primers. Method: immunoSEQ multiplex PCR; TCRdb's copy keeps in-frame clones and lacks some. The repertoire holds around 230,000 clones, with approximately 84% as singletons. The CDR3 is 17 amino acids. Germline trimming cut 4 bases from V and 2 bases from J; bases unmatched to any gene: 13. Germline lookup yields CDR1 SGHRS and CDR2 YFSETQ. The TCR was taken from a girl between 2 and 10 years old in good health and CMV-seronegative. Sequencing input: PBMCs. The rearrangement joins TRBV5-1 to TRBJ2-3; 7 nucleotides line up with TRBD2. The CDR3 sequence: CASSPLGGVILTDTQYF. The CDR3 DNA reads as TGCGCCAGCAGCCCTCTGGGAGGGGTTATACTCACAGATACGCAGTATTTT. Together with reference TRBV5-1 and TRBJ2-3, the CDR3 gives the full variable domain: KAGVTQTPRYLIKTRGQQVTLSCSPISGHRSVSWYQQTPGQGLQFLFEYFSETQRNKGNFPGRFSGRQFSNSRSEMNVSTLELGDSALYLCASSPLGGVILTDTQYFGPGTRLTVL.